The present T cell receptor (beta chain) was sequenced within a study of blood T cell repertoires in COVID-19. About the study: T cells, B-cell-depleted T cells, or PBMCs provided the cDNA or gDNA that served as material.

Germline loops: CDR1 LGHNA, CDR2 YNFKEQ. This CDR3 has 16 residues. Trimming removed 1 base from V and 6 bases from J; junction bases left unmatched: 12. Assay: immunoSEQ multiplex PCR; the TCRdb copy retains only in-frame clones and omits some. The table includes a few hundred thousand clones, approximately 85% detected once. The rearrangement uses TRBV4-2 and TRBJ2-7, with 7 bases that match TRBD2. The source is a woman in her fifties or sixties who had recovered from COVID-19. Sequences were obtained from PBMCs or T cells enriched from blood (not recorded which). Here the CDR3 DNA reads TGTGCCAGCAGCCAAGTAGGAACGGGACTACGGAGCGAGCAGTACTTC. It codes for CASSQVGTGLRSEQYF.